The present entry profiles one T cell receptor (beta chain) with its context. This sample was taken from a study of blood T cell repertoires in COVID-19. Source study methods: Amplification of reference gene primers was used by the study to estimate nucleated cell counts. TCRdb's table, derived via immunoSEQ multiplex PCR, lists solely in-frame clones and lacks some. V, J and clone size are taken as reported in that table, and D and trimming were inferred from the DNA itself. The repertoire has 80,000 to 100,000 clones, 81% of them found once; the top ten carry 4% to 5.5%. Germline assignment: CDR1 SGHDT and CDR2 YYEEEE. The CDR3 is 16 amino acids. The V and J ends lost 5 bases and 2 bases, in that order; junction bases with no gene match: 8.

Sequencing input: peripheral blood. The rearrangement uses TRBV5-6 and TRBJ2-1; TRBD2 aligns across 9 bases. The origin of this receptor is a man aged 55 to 70 with acute or convalescent COVID-19. The DNA of the CDR3 is TGTGCCAGCAGTTTAATAGCGGGGGTTGCCTACAATGAGCAGTTCTTC. Its protein product is CASSLIAGVAYNEQFF. The full variable domain, in which reference TRBV5-6 and TRBJ2-1 provide the parts outside the CDR3, is DAGVTQSPTHLIKTRGQQVTLRCSPKSGHDTVSWYQQALGQGPQFIFQYYEEEERQRGNFPDRFSGHQFPNYSSELNVNALLLGDSALYLCASSLIAGVAYNEQFFGPGTRLTVL.